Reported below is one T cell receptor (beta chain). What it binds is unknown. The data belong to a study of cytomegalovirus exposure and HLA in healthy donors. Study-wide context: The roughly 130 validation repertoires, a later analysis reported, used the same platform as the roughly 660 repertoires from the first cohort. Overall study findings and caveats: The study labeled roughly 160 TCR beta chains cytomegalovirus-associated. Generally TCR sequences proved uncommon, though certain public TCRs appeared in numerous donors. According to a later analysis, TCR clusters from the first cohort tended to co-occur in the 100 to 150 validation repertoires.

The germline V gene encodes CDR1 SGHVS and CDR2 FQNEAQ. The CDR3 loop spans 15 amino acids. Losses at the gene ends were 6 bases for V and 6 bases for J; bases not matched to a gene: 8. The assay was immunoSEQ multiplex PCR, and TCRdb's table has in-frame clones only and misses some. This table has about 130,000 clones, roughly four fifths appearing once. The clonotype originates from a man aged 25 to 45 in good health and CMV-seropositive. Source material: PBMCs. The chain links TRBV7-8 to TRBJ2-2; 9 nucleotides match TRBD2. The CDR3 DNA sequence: TGTGCCAGCAGTCAGACGGGCGGGAGGGCCGGGGAGCTGTTTTTT. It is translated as CASSQTGGRAGELFF.